The TCR beta chain under discussion was sequenced for a study of control samples from healthy donors and cancer patients. Clones were read by immunoSEQ multiplex PCR, and TCRdb kept only the in-frame ones, dropping some. The sample lists approximately 50,000 clones; 95% were seen once. Deletions cut 4 bases from V and 2 bases from J, with 8 bases between. The germline CDR1 and CDR2 sequences are GTSNPN and SVGIG (reference sequence). This CDR3 is built from 12 residues. The sample consisted of blood. The V call is TRBV30, the J call TRBJ1-1; D gene unclear. The receptor comes from a man aged 25 to 45 in good health. CDR3 in DNA: TGTGCCTGGAATCCCAGTAACACTGAAGCTTTCTTT. This codes for CAWNPSNTEAFF.